In its sample, the clone carrying this T cell receptor beta chain was seen many times. This sample was included in a study of T cells in Graves' hyperthyroidism and ophthalmopathy. Study information: Once the initial diagnosis was made, peripheral blood was obtained before any treatment.

The CDR3 is 14 amino acids. The germline V gene has CDR1 KGHSH and CDR2 LQKENI. V was trimmed by 0 bases and J by 4 bases, leaving 9 bases between them. Amplified TCR beta CDR3 regions came from RNA transcripts. The HTBI primer set drove a first-round RT-PCR of the TCR CDR3. MiXCR, applied by TCRdb to the multiplex PCR reads, yields one record per CDR3 protein. This table holds 500,000 to 550,000 distinct CDR3 sequences, 15% to 20% found once. The TCR comes from a middle-aged man with Graves' ophthalmopathy. Sequencing was carried out using blood. The chain is built from TRBV18 and TRBJ1-1; D uncertain. The CDR3 DNA reads TGTGCCAGCTCACCACCAGGAGGAAGCACTGAAGCTTTCTTT. Translated, it gives CASSPPGGSTEAFF.